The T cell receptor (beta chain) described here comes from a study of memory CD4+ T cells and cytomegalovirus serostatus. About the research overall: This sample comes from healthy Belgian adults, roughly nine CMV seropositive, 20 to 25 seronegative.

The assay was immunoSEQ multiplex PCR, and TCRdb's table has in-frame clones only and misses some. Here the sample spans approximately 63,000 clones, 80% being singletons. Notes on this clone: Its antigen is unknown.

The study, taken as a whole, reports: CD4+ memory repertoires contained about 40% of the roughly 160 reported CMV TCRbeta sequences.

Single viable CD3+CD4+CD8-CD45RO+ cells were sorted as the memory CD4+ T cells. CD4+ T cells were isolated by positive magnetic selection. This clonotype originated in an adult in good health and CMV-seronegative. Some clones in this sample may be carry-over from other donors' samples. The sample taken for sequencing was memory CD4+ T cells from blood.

The CDR3 sequence: CASGSGEVGELFF. The CDR3, as DNA: TGTGCCAGCGGAAGCGGCGAAGTCGGGGAGCTGTTTTTT. The J gene is TRBJ2-2, the V gene TRBV5-5; tentatively, D is TRBD2 (5 bases). V dropped 7 bases and J dropped 7 bases, with 14 bases sitting between them. The germline V gene has CDR1 SGHKS and CDR2 YYEKEE (reference sequence). The CDR3 is 13 residues long. Looking up the rest from reference TRBV5-5 and TRBJ2-2 gives the full variable domain: DAGVTQSPTHLIKTRGQQVTLRCSPISGHKSVSWYQQVLGQGPQFIFQYYEKEERGRGNFPDRFSARQFPNYSSELNVNALLLGDSALYLCASGSGEVGELFFGEGSRLTVL.